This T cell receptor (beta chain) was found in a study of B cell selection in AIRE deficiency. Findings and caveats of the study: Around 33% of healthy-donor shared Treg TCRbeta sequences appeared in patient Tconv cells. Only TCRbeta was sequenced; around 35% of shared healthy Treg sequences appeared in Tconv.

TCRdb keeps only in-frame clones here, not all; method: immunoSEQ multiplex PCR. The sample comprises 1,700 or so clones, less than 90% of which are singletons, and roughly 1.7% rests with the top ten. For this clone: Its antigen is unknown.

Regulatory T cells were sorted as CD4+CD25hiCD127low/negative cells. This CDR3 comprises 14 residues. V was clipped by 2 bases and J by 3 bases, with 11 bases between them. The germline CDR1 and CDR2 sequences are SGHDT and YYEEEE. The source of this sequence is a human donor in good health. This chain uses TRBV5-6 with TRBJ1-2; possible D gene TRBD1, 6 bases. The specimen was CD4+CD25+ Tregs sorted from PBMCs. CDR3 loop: CASSFGQLYYGYTF. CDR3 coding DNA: TGTGCCAGCAGCTTTGGACAGCTGTACTATGGCTACACCTTC.